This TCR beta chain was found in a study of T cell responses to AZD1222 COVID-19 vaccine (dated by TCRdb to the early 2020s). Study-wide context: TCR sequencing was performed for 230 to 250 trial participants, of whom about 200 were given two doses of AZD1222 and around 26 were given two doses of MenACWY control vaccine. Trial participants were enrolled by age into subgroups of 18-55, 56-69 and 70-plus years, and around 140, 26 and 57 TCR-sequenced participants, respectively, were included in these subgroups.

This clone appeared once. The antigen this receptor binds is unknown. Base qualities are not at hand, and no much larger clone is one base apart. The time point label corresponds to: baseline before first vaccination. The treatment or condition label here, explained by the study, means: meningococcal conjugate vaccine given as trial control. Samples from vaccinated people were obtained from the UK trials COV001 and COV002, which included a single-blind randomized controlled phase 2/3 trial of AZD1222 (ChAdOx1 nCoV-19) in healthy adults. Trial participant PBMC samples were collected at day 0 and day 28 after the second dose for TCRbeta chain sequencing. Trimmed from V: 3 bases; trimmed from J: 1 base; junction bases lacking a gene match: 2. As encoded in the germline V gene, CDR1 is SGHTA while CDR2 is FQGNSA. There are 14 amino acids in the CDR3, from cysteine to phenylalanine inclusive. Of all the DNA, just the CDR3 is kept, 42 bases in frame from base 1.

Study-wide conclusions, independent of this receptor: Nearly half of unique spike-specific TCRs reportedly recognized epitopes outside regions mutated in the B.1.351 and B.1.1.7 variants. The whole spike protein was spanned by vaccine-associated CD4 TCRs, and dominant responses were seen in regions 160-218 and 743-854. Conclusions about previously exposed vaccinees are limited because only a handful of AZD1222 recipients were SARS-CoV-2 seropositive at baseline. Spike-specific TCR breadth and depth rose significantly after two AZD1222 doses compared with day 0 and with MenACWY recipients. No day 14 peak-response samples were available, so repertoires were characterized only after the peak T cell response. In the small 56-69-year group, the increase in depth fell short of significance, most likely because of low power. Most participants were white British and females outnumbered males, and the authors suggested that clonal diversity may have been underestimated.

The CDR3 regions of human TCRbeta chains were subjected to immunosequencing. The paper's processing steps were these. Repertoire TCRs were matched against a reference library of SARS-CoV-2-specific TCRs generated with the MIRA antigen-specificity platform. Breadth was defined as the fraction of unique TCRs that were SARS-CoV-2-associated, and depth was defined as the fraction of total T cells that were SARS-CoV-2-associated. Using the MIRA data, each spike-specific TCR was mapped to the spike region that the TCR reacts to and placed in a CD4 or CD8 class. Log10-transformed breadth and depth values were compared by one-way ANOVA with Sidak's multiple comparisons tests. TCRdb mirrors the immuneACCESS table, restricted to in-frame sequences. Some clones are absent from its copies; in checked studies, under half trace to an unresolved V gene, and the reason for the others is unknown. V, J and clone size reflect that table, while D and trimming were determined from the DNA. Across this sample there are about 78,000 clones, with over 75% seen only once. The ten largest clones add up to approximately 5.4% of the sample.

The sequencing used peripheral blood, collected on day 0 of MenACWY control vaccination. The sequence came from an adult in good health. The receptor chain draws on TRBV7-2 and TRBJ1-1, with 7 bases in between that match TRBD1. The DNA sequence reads TGTGCCAGCAGCTTTAGACAGGGGAACACTGAAGCTTTCTTT. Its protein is CASSFRQGNTEAFF.